This T cell receptor (beta chain) came from a study of OX40 agonist ivuxolimab in advanced cancers. The overall study: Patients got intravenous ivuxolimab at 0.01 to 10 mg/kg every 2 weeks.

Study results and limitations: Clonal expansion by week 6 occurred in CD4+ and CD8+ blood T cells (at 0.1 to 3.0 mg/kg).

Trimming cost V 7 bases and J 8 bases, with 15 bases left between them. Germline values: CDR1 MNHNS, CDR2 SASEGT. This CDR3 has 13 amino acids. Profiled with immunoSEQ multiplex PCR; TCRdb holds only in-frame clones, not every one. This table holds under 85,000 clones, roughly 88% found once. The timepoints at which blood was sampled were baseline, cycle 4 day 1, and cycle 7 day 1. Notes on this clone: Its antigen is undetermined.

This clonotype was obtained from an adult with an advanced solid tumor such as melanoma, head and neck, liver or kidney cancer. J is TRBJ1-3 and V is TRBV6-1, with D hard to call. The sequenced sample was CD4+ or CD8+ T cells sorted from blood, obtained in a trial of the OX40 agonist ivuxolimab. The CDR3 is CASTFEERYTIYF. In DNA, the CDR3 is TGTGCCAGCACTTTCGAGGAGCGGTACACCATATATTTT.